These 6 T cell receptor beta chains were sequenced from one sample in a study of T cell responses to AZD1222 COVID-19 vaccine. The repertoire was sequenced with immunoSEQ multiplex PCR; TCRdb's copy has only in-frame clones and lacks some. Altogether 140,000 to 150,000 clones are present, about nine tenths being singletons, with the ten largest covering around 2.8%. Specimen: peripheral blood, collected on day 0 of MenACWY control vaccination. The receptors here all came from an adult in good health.

The rearrangement links TRBV19 to TRBJ1-1; D perhaps matches TRBD1 (5 bases). The CDR3 loop spans 15 amino acids. Trimming left V 10 bases short and J 1 base short, with 19 bases between. The germline V gene encodes CDR1 LNHDA and CDR2 SQIVND (reference sequence). This chain's CDR3 is CATDTGDFTNTEAFF. In nucleotides, the CDR3 is TGTGCCACTGACACCGGGGACTTTACGAACACTGAAGCTTTCTTT.

The chain uses TRBV19 and TRBJ2-7; perhaps TRBD2 as D (5 bases). There are 13 residues in the CDR3. V was pared by 5 bases and J by 4 bases, with 12 bases between. Per germline, CDR1 LNHDA and CDR2 SQIVND (reference sequence). The CDR3 reads CASSRTAMYEQYF. The CDR3, as DNA: TGTGCCAGTAGTCGGACTGCAATGTACGAGCAGTACTTC.

The chain employs TRBV6-5 and TRBJ2-7; maybe TRBD2 (5 bases). The germline V gene has CDR1 MNHEY and CDR2 SVGAGI. Trimming removed 3 bases at V and 7 bases at J, with 13 bases between. The CDR3 loop spans 13 amino acids. The CDR3 reads CASSYGGRREQYF. The CDR3 DNA sequence: TGTGCCAGCAGTTATGGAGGTAGGAGGGAGCAGTACTTC.

This clone was observed once. The chain links TRBV4-1 to TRBJ1-4; D unresolved. V was clipped by 0 bases and J by 8 bases, with 10 bases between them. Germline V gene data show CDR1 as MGHRA and CDR2 as YSYEKL. This CDR3 is 14 amino acids long. Here the CDR3 DNA reads TGCGCCAGCAGCCAAGACCATAAATGGGAAAAACTGTTTTTT. The encoded protein is CASSQDHKWEKLFF.

This chain joins TRBV6-1 and TRBJ1-2; maybe TRBD1 (5 bases). The CDR3 is 12 residues long. Germline V gene data show CDR1 as MNHNS and CDR2 as SASEGT. V lost 2 bases to trimming and J lost 6 bases, with 7 bases between them. The CDR3 DNA reads as TGTGCCAGCAGTGAAACGGGGGATGGCTACACCTTC. It specifies CASSETGDGYTF.

The chain carries TRBV27 and TRBJ2-2; D uncertain. From germline, CDR1 is MNHEY and CDR2 SMNVEV (reference sequence). The CDR3 is 13 residues long. The germline V and J ends were trimmed by 6 bases and 9 bases, with 14 bases remaining between them. For the CDR3, the DNA is TGTGCCAGCAGCCTTTTGGGGAACCGGGAGCTGTTTTTT. The encoded protein is CASSLLGNRELFF.